This T cell receptor beta chain emerged from a study of beta chain features in type 1 diabetes. About the research overall: Age, gender and cell yields were alike across patients and healthy donors. Notes on the study in general: Insertions were fewer and deletions more numerous at VDJ junctions in type 1 diabetes patients. When Type 1 diabetes patients were examined, their TCRB CDR3s proved moderately but significantly shorter in all four CD4+ subsets. Sampled from patients, naive, central memory and Treg TCRB repertoires appeared more similar than those sampled from healthy donors.

Isolated RNA was reverse transcribed in full, so expressed TCRB transcripts were sequenced. The method was immunoSEQ multiplex PCR; TCRdb's version includes in-frame clones alone and lacks a portion of them. The table has some 350,000 clones, over 9% seen once. Sorting gave populations that all exceeded 98% purity. Trimming removed 6 bases from V and 6 bases from J, with 21 bases in between. The CDR3 sequence is 15 residues long. The germline gives CDR1 SSHAT, CDR2 FNYEAQ (reference sequence). As regards this clone: The antigen remains unidentified.

The clonotype was recovered from a man aged 25 to 40 with type 1 diabetes. This chain uses TRBV7-7 with TRBJ2-7; no clear D gene. Input material: central memory CD4+ T cells from blood. Written as DNA, the CDR3 is TGTGCCAGCAGTCTTCAACTCCAATCCGGCTCCGAGCAGTACTTC. The encoded protein is CASSLQLQSGSEQYF.